Sequencing of this T cell receptor (beta chain) was carried out in a study of T-cell memory formation after mild COVID-19. Study-wide context: The two donors had largely donor-specific TCR clusters. Study-wide results and limits: Clones from the second wave (peaking day 37) had unconfirmed SARS-CoV-2 specificity.

Turning to this clonotype: Its antigen is not known.

MiXCR was run by TCRdb on the 5' RACE reads, yielding one entry per CDR3 protein. Here the sample spans around 410,000 distinct CDR3 sequences, 23% being singletons. The source of this sequence is an adult woman who had mild COVID-19 (a few samples of this study predate the infection). Cell type and time point are not known. The sequenced sample was PBMCs or a T cell subset sorted from them (not recorded which).

DNA of the CDR3: TGTGCCAGCACCGACAGGAACACTGAAGCTTTCTTT. Translating gives CASTDRNTEAFF. This chain joins TRBV12-3 or TRBV12-4 and TRBJ1-1, with D perhaps TRBD1 (5 bases). The ends were cut back, 7 bases at V and 1 base at J, with 7 bases in the middle. This CDR3 is built from 12 residues.